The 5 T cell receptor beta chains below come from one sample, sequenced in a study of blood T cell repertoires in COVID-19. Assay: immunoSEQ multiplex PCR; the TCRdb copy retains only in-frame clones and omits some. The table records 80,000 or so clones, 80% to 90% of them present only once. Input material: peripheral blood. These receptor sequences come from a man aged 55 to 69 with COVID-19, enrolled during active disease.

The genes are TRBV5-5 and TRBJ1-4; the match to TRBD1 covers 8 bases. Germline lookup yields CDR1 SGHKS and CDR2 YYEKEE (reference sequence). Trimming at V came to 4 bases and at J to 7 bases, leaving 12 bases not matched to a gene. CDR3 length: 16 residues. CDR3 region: CASSVLSGGAGEKLFF. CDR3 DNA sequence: TGTGCCAGCAGCGTGCTCTCAGGGGGCGCAGGTGAAAAACTGTTTTTT.

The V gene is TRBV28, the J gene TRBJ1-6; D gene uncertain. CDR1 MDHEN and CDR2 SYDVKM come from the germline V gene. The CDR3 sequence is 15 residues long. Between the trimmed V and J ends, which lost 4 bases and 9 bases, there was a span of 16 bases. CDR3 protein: CASSSVGGLSSPLHF. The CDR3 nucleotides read TGTGCCAGCAGTTCAGTAGGAGGGTTAAGTTCACCCCTCCACTTT.

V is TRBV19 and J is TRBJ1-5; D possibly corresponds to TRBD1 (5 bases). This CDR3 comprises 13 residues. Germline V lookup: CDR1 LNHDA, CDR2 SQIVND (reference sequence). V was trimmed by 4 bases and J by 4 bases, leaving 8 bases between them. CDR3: CASSTGLNQPQHF. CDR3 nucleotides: TGTGCCAGTAGTACGGGACTAAATCAGCCCCAGCATTTT. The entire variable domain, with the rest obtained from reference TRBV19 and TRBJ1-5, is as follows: DGGITQSPKYLFRKEGQNVTLSCEQNLNHDAMYWYRQDPGQGLRLIYYSQIVNDFQKGDIAEGYSVSREKKESFPLTVTSAQKNPTAFYLCASSTGLNQPQHFGDGTRLSIL.

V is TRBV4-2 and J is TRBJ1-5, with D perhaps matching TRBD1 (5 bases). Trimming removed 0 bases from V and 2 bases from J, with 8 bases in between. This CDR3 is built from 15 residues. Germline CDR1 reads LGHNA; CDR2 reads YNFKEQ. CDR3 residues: CASSQEGGGNQPQHF. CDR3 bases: TGTGCCAGCAGCCAAGAAGGAGGGGGCAATCAGCCCCAGCATTTT.

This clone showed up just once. Here the CDR3 reads CASSLDRGKQNEQFF. For the CDR3, the DNA is TGTGCCAGCAGCTTAGATAGGGGAAAGCAAAATGAGCAGTTCTTC. The chain couples TRBV11-2 to TRBJ2-1, with D tentatively TRBD1 (5 bases). Germline assignment: CDR1 SGHAT and CDR2 FQNNGV. CDR3 length equals 15 residues. Trimming stripped 0 bases from V and 7 bases from J, with 13 bases between.